This entry features one TCR beta chain sequence. Seattle patients were enrolled during active infection and followed longitudinally. Here immunoSEQ multiplex PCR was the method, and the copy in TCRdb shows in-frame clones only, minus some. The sample includes some 220,000 clones, 75% to 85% of them seen just once. These data originate in a study of blood T cell repertoires in COVID-19. Study background: Specimens from acute and convalescent COVID-19 originated in the United States, Italy and Spain. PBMCs, B-cell-depleted T cells, or T cells provided the cDNA or gDNA that made up the material.

V lost 4 bases, J lost 6 bases, and 6 bases stayed unmatched. Germline CDR1 reads SGHNT; CDR2 reads YYREEE (reference sequence). This CDR3 comprises 14 residues. The J gene is TRBJ2-2, the V gene TRBV5-4; 7 bases match TRBD1. This receptor was identified in a man aged 50 or older with COVID-19, enrolled during active disease. Material: peripheral blood. The CDR3 region is CASSHSGQAGELFF. The DNA of the CDR3 is TGTGCCAGCAGCCACTCCGGACAGGCCGGGGAGCTGTTTTTT.